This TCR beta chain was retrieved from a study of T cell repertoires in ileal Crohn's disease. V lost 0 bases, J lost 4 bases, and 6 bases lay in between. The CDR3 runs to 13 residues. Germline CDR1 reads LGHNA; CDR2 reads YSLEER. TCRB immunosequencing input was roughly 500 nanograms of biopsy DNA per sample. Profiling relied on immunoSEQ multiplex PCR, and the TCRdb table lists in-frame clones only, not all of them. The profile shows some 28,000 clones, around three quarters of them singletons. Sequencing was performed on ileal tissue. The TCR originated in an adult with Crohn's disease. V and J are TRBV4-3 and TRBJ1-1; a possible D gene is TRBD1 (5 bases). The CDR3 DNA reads TGCGCCAGCAGCCAAGACCAGGGCACTGAAGCTTTCTTT. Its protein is CASSQDQGTEAFF.